This T cell receptor beta chain was obtained from a study of low-dose radiotherapy and immunotherapy resistance in tumors. Turning to the study itself: A daily 300 mg dose of oral aspirin was taken by patients for four cycles from cycle 1 day 1.

First-strand cDNA relied on TRAV- and TRBV-specific primers spanning alpha and beta chains. A roughly 20-cycle PCR with a constant-region primer and V-primer adapter amplified TCRs. MiXCR, applied by TCRdb to the reads, yields one record per CDR3 protein. Seen here are 30,000 or so distinct CDR3 sequences, 45% to 50% observed once, and the top ten hold around 5.4%. Time point in this sample: after trial treatment. Treatment indicated: LDRT plus nivolumab, ipilimumab, low-dose cyclophosphamide and aspirin (RACIN trial). Donors, who were enrolled in a single-arm phase I dose-escalation trial, received nivolumab, ipilimumab, aspirin, low-dose cyclophosphamide and low-dose radiotherapy. CDR3 length: 15 residues. V trimming: 8 bases; J trimming: 5 bases; junction bases outside the gene matches: 11. Germline CDR1 SNHLY, CDR2 FYNNEI.

The clonotype comes from a male donor with gallbladder cancer. V is TRBV2 and J is TRBJ2-5; 10 nucleotides line up with TRBD2. The sequencing used PBMCs, collected after low-dose radiotherapy plus immunotherapy. The CDR3 region is CASPRLGLAMETQYF. The CDR3 coding sequence is TGTGCCAGCCCCAGGTTGGGACTAGCGATGGAGACCCAGTACTTC.